A single sample gave rise to the 15 T cell receptor beta chains below, sequenced in a study of blood T cell repertoires in COVID-19. Data came from immunoSEQ multiplex PCR; TCRdb stores just in-frame clones and leaves some out. The data hold under 200,000 clones, with approximately 86% observed a single time. The specimen was peripheral blood. These receptors were collected from a man between 60 and 75 years old with COVID-19, enrolled during active disease.

The rearrangement links TRBV7-2 to TRBJ1-6, with 8 positions matching TRBD1. Per the germline V gene, CDR1 is SGHTA and CDR2 is FQGNSA. The CDR3 totals 16 residues. V shed 4 bases and J 6 bases; nucleotides not matched to a gene: 8. CDR3 sequence reads: CASSYTGGGVNSPLHF. DNA of the CDR3: TGTGCCAGCAGCTACACAGGGGGAGGTGTTAATTCACCCCTCCACTTT.

This chain links TRBV7-2 with TRBJ2-2; no definite D call. V was trimmed by 5 bases and J by 1 base, leaving 8 bases between them. Germline values: CDR1 SGHTA, CDR2 FQGNSA. The CDR3 totals 14 residues. CDR3 in DNA: TGTGCCAGCAGCCAGGTGGGGAACACCGGGGAGCTGTTTTTT. Translation: CASSQVGNTGELFF.

The V gene is TRBV19, the J gene TRBJ2-3; 7 bases agree with TRBD2. The CDR3 contains 15 residues. Germline V CDR1 and CDR2: LNHDA, SQIVND (reference sequence). V was clipped by 5 bases and J by 6 bases; unmatched bases: 11. CDR3 protein: CASSYLAGAVDTQYF. CDR3 nucleotide sequence: TGTGCCAGTAGTTACCTTGCGGGAGCGGTGGATACGCAGTATTTT.

This chain uses TRBV18 with TRBJ1-2; D remains unclear. The CDR3 loop spans 13 amino acids. Germline lookup yields CDR1 KGHSH and CDR2 LQKENI. Trimming shortened V by 3 bases and J by 2 bases, and 7 bases separated the two germline ends. CDR3 region: CASSPSRNYGYTF. The CDR3 DNA sequence: TGTGCCAGCTCACCTTCGCGGAACTATGGCTACACCTTC.

The chain couples TRBV7-8 to TRBJ2-7, with TRBD2 as a possible D gene (5 bases). Germline V CDR1 and CDR2: SGHVS, FQNEAQ. The CDR3 runs to 16 residues. V lost 1 base, J lost 5 bases, and 18 bases lay in between. CDR3 in amino acids: CASSLGSMGDLNEQYF. The CDR3 DNA follows: TGTGCCAGCAGCTTAGGGTCGATGGGAGATTTGAACGAGCAGTACTTC. Looking up the rest from reference TRBV7-8 and TRBJ2-7 gives the full variable domain: GAGVSQSPRYKVAKRGQDVALRCDPISGHVSLFWYQQALGQGPEFLTYFQNEAQLDKSGLPSDRFFAERPEGSVSTLKIQRTQQEDSAVYLCASSLGSMGDLNEQYFGPGTRLTVT.

The chain has TRBV30 and TRBJ1-1; tentative D call: TRBD1 (5 bases). This CDR3 is built from 15 residues. V dropped 1 base and J dropped 0 bases, with 12 bases sitting between them. CDR1 and CDR2 (germline): GTSNPN, SVGIG (reference sequence). The CDR3 nucleotides are TGTGCCTGGAGTGAAGAGTGGGGCATGAACACTGAAGCTTTCTTT. It translates to CAWSEEWGMNTEAFF. The whole variable domain, remainder taken from reference TRBV30 and TRBJ1-1, is SQTIHQWPATLVQPVGSPLSLECTVEGTSNPNLYWYRQAAGRGLQLLFYSVGIGQISSEVPQNLSASRPQDRQFILSSKKLLLSDSGFYLCAWSEEWGMNTEAFFGQGTRLTVV.

V gene TRBV7-2 combines with J gene TRBJ2-7; TRBD1 might be the D (6 bases). In germline, CDR1 is SGHTA, CDR2 FQGNSA. There are 15 residues in the CDR3. The V end lost 3 bases, the J end lost 4 bases, and 16 bases lay between the germline ends. CDR3 protein: CASSFPGQSRYEQYF. Written as DNA, the CDR3 is TGTGCCAGCAGCTTCCCGGGACAATCGAGGTACGAGCAGTACTTC.

The chain links TRBV19 to TRBJ1-2; 7 bases line up with TRBD1. The junction had 4 bases not matched to a gene; V was cut back by 2 bases and J by 4 bases. The germline V gene encodes CDR1 LNHDA and CDR2 SQIVND (reference sequence). The CDR3 length is 14 residues. Here the CDR3 reads CASSIRDSSYGYTF. In DNA form, the CDR3 reads TGTGCCAGTAGTATAAGGGACAGCTCCTATGGCTACACCTTC.

This clone was seen more than once but under ten times. This sequence joins TRBV5-5 and TRBJ1-4; possible D gene TRBD1, 6 bases. The CDR3 loop spans 15 amino acids. From germline, CDR1 is SGHKS and CDR2 YYEKEE (reference sequence). Trimming took off 4 bases at V and 3 bases at J, with 13 bases between the two ends. In nucleotides, the CDR3 is TGTGCCAGCAGCATAGCAGGGGTGGCTAATGAAAAACTGTTTTTT. It is translated as CASSIAGVANEKLFF.

The V gene is TRBV4-1, the J gene TRBJ1-2; D may be TRBD1 (5 bases). V lost 0 bases, J lost 8 bases, and 13 bases lay in between. This CDR3 is built from 14 residues. The V gene's germline CDR1 is MGHRA and CDR2 YSYEKL. Here the CDR3 reads CASSQDLAGLGYTF. CDR3 nucleotides: TGCGCCAGCAGCCAAGATCTGGCGGGGCTGGGCTACACCTTC.

A word on this clone: Other nucleotide sequences from this sample produce the same CDR3. The gene calls are TRBV28 and TRBJ1-5; D possibly corresponds to TRBD1 (5 bases). The CDR3 sequence is 16 residues long. Trimming cost V 6 bases and J 6 bases, with 21 bases left between them. Germline assignment: CDR1 MDHEN and CDR2 SYDVKM. In DNA form, the CDR3 reads TGTGCCAGCAGCCCAAGCAGGAAGGGGTCTGCTCAGCCCCAGCATTTT. Translated, it gives CASSPSRKGSAQPQHF. Together with reference TRBV28 and TRBJ1-5, the CDR3 gives the full variable domain: DVKVTQSSRYLVKRTGEKVFLECVQDMDHENMFWYRQDPGLGLRLIYFSYDVKMKEKGDIPEGYSVSREKKERFSLILESASTNQTSMYLCASSPSRKGSAQPQHFGDGTRLSIL.

This clone was seen a few times. The chain uses TRBV15 and TRBJ2-7, with 7 bases matching TRBD1. The CDR3 is 16 residues long. Germline-derived CDR1 and CDR2 are LNHNV and YYDKDF (reference sequence). Trimming at V came to 1 base and at J to 3 bases, leaving 9 bases not matched to a gene. The CDR3, as DNA: TGTGCCACCAGCAGAGCCTGGGGACAGCGAAGCTACGAGCAGTACTTC. Its protein is CATSRAWGQRSYEQYF. The full variable domain, with the rest looked up from reference TRBV15 and TRBJ2-7, is DAMVIQNPRYQVTQFGKPVTLSCSQTLNHNVMYWYQQKSSQAPKLLFHYYDKDFNNEADTPDNFQSRRPNTSFCFLDIRSPGLGDTAMYLCATSRAWGQRSYEQYFGPGTRLTVT.

This clone showed up just a few times. This chain uses TRBV2 with TRBJ1-5, with D perhaps matching TRBD1 (6 bases). CDR1 and CDR2 (germline): SNHLY, FYNNEI. The CDR3 is 17 residues long. The germline V and J ends were trimmed by 6 bases and 0 bases, with 18 bases remaining between them. CDR3 nucleotide sequence: TGTGCCAGCAGGGGACAAGGCCCCGCGAGTAGCAATCAGCCCCAGCATTTT. Its protein is CASRGQGPASSNQPQHF.

The CDR3 region has the DNA TGTGCCAGCAGCTTAGCGGGGCCCAGGGAGACCCAGTACTTC. Residues: CASSLAGPRETQYF. The chain combines TRBV7-2 with TRBJ2-5, with D perhaps TRBD1 (5 bases). Trimming left V 0 bases short and J 5 bases short, with 10 bases between. The V gene's germline CDR1 is SGHTA and CDR2 FQGNSA. This CDR3 contains 14 residues. Looking up the rest from reference TRBV7-2 and TRBJ2-5 gives the full variable domain: GAGVSQSPSNKVTEKGKDVELRCDPISGHTALYWYRQSLGQGLEFLIYFQGNSAPDKSGLPSDRFSAERTGGSVSTLTIQRTQQEDSAVYLCASSLAGPRETQYFGPGTRLLVL.

This clone was seen a single time. The V call is TRBV14, the J call TRBJ1-2, with a possible D match to TRBD1 (6 bases). Per the germline V gene, CDR1 is SGHDN and CDR2 is FVKESK. Trimming removed 2 bases from V and 7 bases from J, with 17 bases in between. This CDR3 is 15 amino acids long. CDR3 sequence (DNA): TGTGCCAGCAGCCAAATACGGGGGGGCCAAGGTGGCTACACCTTC. This gives the protein CASSQIRGGQGGYTF. The full variable domain, in which reference TRBV14 and TRBJ1-2 provide the parts outside the CDR3, is EAGVTQFPSHSVIEKGQTVTLRCDPISGHDNLYWYRRVMGKEIKFLLHFVKESKQDESGMPNNRFLAERTGGTYSTLKVQPAELEDSGVYFCASSQIRGGQGGYTFGSGTRLTVV.